This TCR beta chain was profiled in a study of cytomegalovirus exposure and HLA in healthy donors. Germline V gene lookup returns CDR1 PRHDT and CDR2 FYEKMQ (reference sequence). The CDR3 sequence is 14 residues long. V was clipped by 0 bases and J by 7 bases, with 10 bases between them. Amplification used 60 Vbeta primers and 13 Jbeta primers. Sequencing used immunoSEQ multiplex PCR; TCRdb keeps in-frame clones, though not all of them. Here the sample table reports about 52,000 clones. Of note for this clone: The antigen is unknown.

Study-wide results and limits: Cytomegalovirus association was assigned to 150 to 200 TCR beta chains. TCR beta sequences reportedly predicted most subjects' HLA-A and HLA-B alleles accurately. Despite most TCR sequences being rare, some public TCRs occurred in many donors. Relative to equally common others, HLA-associated TCR beta chains showed greater clonal expansion in a later analysis.

This receptor was obtained from a woman aged 60-70 years in good health and CMV-seropositive. V usage is TRBV13 and J usage is TRBJ1-5; D is possibly TRBD1 (6 bases). The sequenced sample was PBMCs. This chain's CDR3 is CASSLGGGGQPQHF. CDR3 DNA: TGTGCCAGCAGCTTAGGAGGGGGAGGGCAGCCCCAGCATTTT.